These 30 T cell receptor beta chains were all obtained from the same sample, sequenced in a study of blood T cell repertoires in COVID-19. Profiling relied on immunoSEQ multiplex PCR, and the TCRdb table lists in-frame clones only, not all of them. The data hold roughly 250,000 clones, with more than 75% observed a single time. Sequenced input: PBMCs or T cells enriched from blood (not recorded which). The source of these receptors is a woman in her 50s who had recovered from COVID-19.

The CDR3 region is CASSSPRYTSGRRKETQYF. DNA for the CDR3: TGTGCCAGCAGCTCCCCCCGGTATACTAGCGGGAGGAGGAAAGAGACCCAGTACTTC. V and J are TRBV7-9 and TRBJ2-5; the match to TRBD2 covers 12 bases. CDR1 SEHNR and CDR2 FQNEAQ come from the germline V gene (reference sequence). The CDR3 runs 19 residues. J lost 3 bases, V lost 4 bases, and 15 bases had no gene match.

The rearrangement uses TRBV5-6 and TRBJ2-3, with 12 nucleotides matching TRBD2. Germline V gene sequence: CDR1 SGHDT, CDR2 YYEEEE. The CDR3 sequence is 17 residues long. V was clipped by 2 bases and J by 2 bases; unmatched bases: 6. CDR3 protein: CASSFSLAGGPTDTQYF. CDR3 bases: TGTGCCAGCAGCTTTTCCCTAGCGGGAGGGCCCACAGATACGCAGTATTTT. Filled out from reference TRBV5-6 and TRBJ2-3, the complete variable domain reads DAGVTQSPTHLIKTRGQQVTLRCSPKSGHDTVSWYQQALGQGPQFIFQYYEEEERQRGNFPDRFSGHQFPNYSSELNVNALLLGDSALYLCASSFSLAGGPTDTQYFGPGTRLTVL.

The chain couples TRBV7-8 to TRBJ1-5, with 9 bases that match TRBD1. Germline V gives CDR1 SGHVS, CDR2 FQNEAQ. V was pared by 5 bases and J by 1 base, with 9 bases of the junction left unmatched. This CDR3 is 17 amino acids long. For the CDR3, the DNA is TGTGCCAGCAGCCCGGGACAGGGAATCGAGAGCAATCAGCCCCAGCATTTT. It is translated as CASSPGQGIESNQPQHF. Looking up the rest from reference TRBV7-8 and TRBJ1-5 gives the full variable domain: GAGVSQSPRYKVAKRGQDVALRCDPISGHVSLFWYQQALGQGPEFLTYFQNEAQLDKSGLPSDRFFAERPEGSVSTLKIQRTQQEDSAVYLCASSPGQGIESNQPQHFGDGTRLSIL.

The V and J genes are TRBV6-5 and TRBJ2-1, with 11 bases identical to TRBD2. The germline gives CDR1 MNHEY, CDR2 SVGAGI. V gave up 6 bases and J gave up 4 bases; unmatched junction bases: 5. This CDR3 has 15 residues. DNA of the CDR3: TGTGCCAGCAGACCGACTAGCGGGACGTACAATGAGCAGTTCTTC. Translated, it gives CASRPTSGTYNEQFF.

This clone occurred a few times. The chain uses TRBV14 and TRBJ1-1, with a tentative D call TRBD1 (6 bases). CDR1 and CDR2 (germline): SGHDN, FVKESK. The V and J ends lost 4 bases and 3 bases respectively, with 21 bases between them. The CDR3 has 17 residues. CDR3 region: CASSRGRGARTDTEAFF. The CDR3 DNA sequence: TGTGCCAGCAGCCGGGGTCGGGGGGCACGTACGGACACTGAAGCTTTCTTT.

This clone has a handful of counts. The chain is built from TRBV18 and TRBJ1-5; D gene uncertain. The germline gives CDR1 KGHSH, CDR2 LQKENI. Trimming stripped 4 bases from V and 8 bases from J, with 9 bases between. CDR3 length: 12 amino acids. DNA for the CDR3: TGTGCCAGCTCACAAGAGTTGGAGCCCCAGCATTTT. Protein sequence: CASSQELEPQHF.

The chain couples TRBV24-1 to TRBJ2-6; D is undetermined. V was trimmed by 3 bases and J by 2 bases, leaving 7 bases between them. The CDR3 is 15 residues long. Per germline, CDR1 KGHDR and CDR2 SFDVKD. CDR3 sequence: CATSDTSTGANVLTF. The CDR3 region has the DNA TGTGCCACCAGTGATACTTCGACTGGGGCCAACGTCCTGACTTTC.

This clone appeared a single time. V is TRBV27 and J is TRBJ1-1; D is possibly TRBD1 (5 bases). Trimming pared 4 bases from V and 5 bases from J, leaving 11 bases between. The CDR3 has 13 residues. In germline, CDR1 is MNHEY, CDR2 SMNVEV (reference sequence). CDR3 loop: CASSWRGGTEAFF. In nucleotides, the CDR3 is TGTGCCAGCAGTTGGAGGGGTGGGACTGAAGCTTTCTTT.

CDR3 protein: CSVEVAESSYEQYF. CDR3 bases: TGCAGCGTTGAGGTCGCGGAGAGCTCCTACGAGCAGTACTTC. The chain couples TRBV29-1 to TRBJ2-7; no definite D call. Germline V gene data show CDR1 as SQVTM and CDR2 as ANQGSEA. The CDR3 length is 14 residues. V was shortened by 3 bases and J by 0 bases, with 12 bases between the two germline ends.

The V and J genes are TRBV5-1 and TRBJ1-4; TRBD1 agrees at 8 bases. The V segment lost 0 bases and the J segment 4 bases; nucleotides outside the gene matches: 2. Germline CDR1 is SGHRS and CDR2 is YFSETQ. CDR3 length: 15 amino acids. The CDR3 DNA follows: TGCGCCAGCAGCTTGGCGGACAGGGATAATGAAAAACTGTTTTTT. Protein sequence: CASSLADRDNEKLFF.

This rearrangement joins TRBV9 to TRBJ2-4; TRBD2 aligns across 11 bases. V shed 0 bases and J 1 base; nucleotides not matched to a gene: 18. Germline-derived CDR1 and CDR2 are SGDLS and YYNGEE. The CDR3 is made up of 22 amino acids. The DNA of the CDR3 is TGTGCCAGCAGCGTAGAGGGCGGGACCGGGACTAGCGGAAATCGGGCCAAAAACATTCAGTACTTC. It specifies CASSVEGGTGTSGNRAKNIQYF.

The genes are TRBV10-3 and TRBJ1-2, with D tentatively TRBD1 (5 bases). The V end was cut by 3 bases, the J end by 1 base, with 9 bases between. The CDR3 sequence is 14 residues long. CDR1 and CDR2 from the germline V gene are ENHRY and SYGVKD. DNA of the CDR3: TGTGCCATCAGTGACTCACAGGTTAACTATGGCTACACCTTC. Protein product: CAISDSQVNYGYTF.

The CDR3 loop reads CASSSLDSGFYEQYF. The CDR3 DNA reads TGCGCCAGCAGCTCCCTGGATAGCGGGTTCTACGAGCAGTACTTC. The chain combines TRBV5-1 with TRBJ2-7, with 7 bases that match TRBD2. Germline lookup yields CDR1 SGHRS and CDR2 YFSETQ. The CDR3 has 15 residues. Losses at the gene ends were 3 bases for V and 3 bases for J; bases not matched to a gene: 9.

This clone was seen once. The chain combines TRBV19 with TRBJ1-2, with a possible D match to TRBD1 (5 bases). Germline assignment: CDR1 LNHDA and CDR2 SQIVND (reference sequence). CDR3 size: 11 residues. With 3 bases removed from V and 8 bases from J, the gap between germline ends came to 7 bases. The CDR3 here is CASSIQGGYTF. In DNA, the CDR3 is TGTGCCAGTAGTATCCAGGGAGGCTACACCTTC.

The chain has TRBV7-3 and TRBJ2-1; TRBD1 matches 7 bases. With V trimmed by 4 bases and J by 0 bases, 6 bases remained unmatched. The CDR3 has 16 residues. Per germline, CDR1 SGHTA and CDR2 FQGTGA. The DNA for the CDR3 is TGTGCCAGCAGCTATACCGGGACAGCCTCCTACAATGAGCAGTTCTTC. It translates to CASSYTGTASYNEQFF.

The V gene is TRBV28, the J gene TRBJ1-5, with D perhaps TRBD1 (5 bases). CDR3 size: 11 residues. Trimming took 7 bases from V and 4 from J, leaving 5 bases between them. Per germline, CDR1 MDHEN and CDR2 SYDVKM. The CDR3: CASKGNQPQHF. In DNA, the CDR3 is TGTGCCAGCAAGGGGAATCAGCCCCAGCATTTT.

The chain is built from TRBV5-1 and TRBJ2-1, with D perhaps TRBD1 (5 bases). Germline lookup yields CDR1 SGHRS and CDR2 YFSETQ. V lost 4 bases and J lost 10, with 18 bases in between. The CDR3 sequence is 14 residues long. CDR3 bases: TGCGCCAGCAGCCCCCAGAGGTCGGCAGGGGAGCAGTTCTTC. This gives the protein CASSPQRSAGEQFF.

This clone appeared a few times. The genes are TRBV19 and TRBJ1-2; 9 positions match TRBD1. The trim removed 11 bases at V and 5 bases at J, leaving 12 bases unmatched. The CDR3 length is 14 residues. The V gene's germline CDR1 is LNHDA and CDR2 SQIVND (reference sequence). The CDR3 DNA reads as TGTGCCGCAAGCCCTACGGGACAGGGATATGGCTACACCTTC. This gives the protein CAASPTGQGYGYTF.

The CDR3 nucleotides are TGCGCCAGCAGCCTCGGCCCTCAGGGATATAGCAATCAGCCCCAGCATTTT. Translation gives CASSLGPQGYSNQPQHF. The chain employs TRBV4-1 and TRBJ1-5; TRBD1 is a possible D gene (5 bases). V was trimmed by 4 bases and J by 0 bases, leaving 16 bases between them. CDR1 and CDR2 (germline): MGHRA, YSYEKL. The length of the CDR3 is 17 residues.

This chain uses TRBV4-1 with TRBJ1-1; 7 bases are shared with TRBD1. The CDR3 loop spans 14 amino acids. After removal of 3 bases from V and 3 bases from J, the junction contained 4 bases not matched to a gene. Germline V lookup: CDR1 MGHRA, CDR2 YSYEKL. CDR3 amino acids: CASSQPGQYTEAFF. The CDR3 region has the DNA TGCGCCAGCAGCCAGCCGGGACAGTACACTGAAGCTTTCTTT.

The J gene is TRBJ1-1, the V gene TRBV6-5; a weak D match, TRBD1 (5 bases). Looked up from germline, CDR1 is MNHEY and CDR2 is SVGAGI. This CDR3 has 13 residues. Trimming shortened V by 4 bases and J by 11 bases, and 17 bases separated the two germline ends. The CDR3 bases are TGTGCCAGCAGTTCCGGCAGGGCCAGACGGGCTTTCTTT. It codes for CASSSGRARRAFF.

This clone was seen only once. The chain couples TRBV3-1 (or the pseudogene TRBV3-2) to TRBJ2-7; 8 nucleotides line up with TRBD2. Germline loops: CDR1 LGHDT, CDR2 YNNKEL (reference sequence). With V trimmed by 2 bases and J by 3 bases, 15 bases remained unmatched. CDR3 size: 18 residues. CDR3 DNA sequence: TGTGCCAGCAGCCAAATGGCCCTCACTAGCGGACTACTCTACGAGCAGTACTTC. As protein: CASSQMALTSGLLYEQYF.

This clone was observed a handful of times. The chain has TRBV10-3 and TRBJ1-1; 7 bases align to TRBD1. J gave up 4 bases and V 3 bases, and 11 bases lay outside the gene matches. Germline V gene data show CDR1 as ENHRY and CDR2 as SYGVKD. The CDR3 sequence is 16 residues long. The CDR3 bases are TGTGCCATCAGTGACCCCGAGACAGGGAAGAGCACTGAAGCTTTCTTT. This codes for CAISDPETGKSTEAFF.

This clone showed up just a few times. The rearrangement uses TRBV5-1 and TRBJ1-1; 7 nucleotides align to TRBD1. The CDR3 consists of 14 residues. The trim removed 0 bases at V and 2 bases at J, leaving 1 base unmatched. Per germline, CDR1 SGHRS and CDR2 YFSETQ. CDR3 coding DNA: TGCGCCAGCAGCTTGGGGGACAGTAACACTGAAGCTTTCTTT. It is translated as CASSLGDSNTEAFF.

This clone was seen a few times. This chain links TRBV29-1 with TRBJ1-2; a possible D gene is TRBD1 (6 bases). V was cut by 7 bases and J by 4 bases, with 13 bases left in between. This CDR3 is built from 12 residues. Per the germline V gene, CDR1 is SQVTM and CDR2 is ANQGSEA. This CDR3 is CSAEDSSYGYTF. In DNA, the CDR3 is TGCAGCGCCGAGGACAGTTCCTATGGCTACACCTTC.

The chain joins TRBV18 to TRBJ1-1; TRBD1 is a possible D gene (6 bases). The CDR3 runs 15 residues. Deletions cut 4 bases from V and 0 bases from J, with 12 bases between. In germline, CDR1 is KGHSH, CDR2 LQKENI. CDR3 bases: TGTGCCAGCTCACTTGCCGGGACACTGAACACTGAAGCTTTCTTT. Protein: CASSLAGTLNTEAFF.

The chain links TRBV30 to TRBJ1-2, with 7 bases fitting TRBD1. J gave up 5 bases and V 5 bases, and 11 bases lay outside the gene matches. Germline V CDR1 and CDR2: GTSNPN, SVGIG (reference sequence). The CDR3 runs 14 residues. This CDR3 reads CAWGRDREGYGYTF. CDR3 bases: TGTGCCTGGGGACGGGACAGAGAAGGGTATGGCTACACCTTC. Based on the CDR3 plus reference TRBV30 and TRBJ1-2, the full variable domain is SQTIHQWPATLVQPVGSPLSLECTVEGTSNPNLYWYRQAAGRGLQLLFYSVGIGQISSEVPQNLSASRPQDRQFILSSKKLLLSDSGFYLCAWGRDREGYGYTFGSGTRLTVV.

The V gene is TRBV28, the J gene TRBJ1-5; TRBD1 is a possible D gene (6 bases). V shed 8 bases and J shed 5 bases, with 13 bases lying between them. The CDR3 sequence is 13 residues long. In germline, CDR1 is MDHEN, CDR2 SYDVKM. CDR3 nucleotides: TGTGCCAGCCAAGCAGGGGTACATCAGCCCCAGCATTTT. Residues: CASQAGVHQPQHF.

With respect to this clone: Within the sample, other DNA sequences also encode this same CDR3. The rearrangement joins TRBV19 to TRBJ1-5; D perhaps matches TRBD1 (5 bases). V was trimmed by 1 base and J by 4 bases, leaving 5 bases between them. The CDR3 totals 13 residues. The germline gives CDR1 LNHDA, CDR2 SQIVND (reference sequence). Here the CDR3 reads CASSIGQNQPQHF. The CDR3 DNA reads TGTGCCAGTAGTATAGGACAGAATCAGCCCCAGCATTTT.

The chain uses TRBV10-3 and TRBJ2-2, with 11 bases that match TRBD2. J was trimmed by 7 bases and V by 10 bases; bases with no gene match: 8. The CDR3 has 14 residues. In germline, CDR1 is ENHRY, CDR2 SYGVKD. The CDR3 sequence is CATSSGRPGGELFF. The CDR3 region has the DNA TGTGCCACCTCTAGCGGGAGGCCGGGCGGGGAGCTGTTTTTT.